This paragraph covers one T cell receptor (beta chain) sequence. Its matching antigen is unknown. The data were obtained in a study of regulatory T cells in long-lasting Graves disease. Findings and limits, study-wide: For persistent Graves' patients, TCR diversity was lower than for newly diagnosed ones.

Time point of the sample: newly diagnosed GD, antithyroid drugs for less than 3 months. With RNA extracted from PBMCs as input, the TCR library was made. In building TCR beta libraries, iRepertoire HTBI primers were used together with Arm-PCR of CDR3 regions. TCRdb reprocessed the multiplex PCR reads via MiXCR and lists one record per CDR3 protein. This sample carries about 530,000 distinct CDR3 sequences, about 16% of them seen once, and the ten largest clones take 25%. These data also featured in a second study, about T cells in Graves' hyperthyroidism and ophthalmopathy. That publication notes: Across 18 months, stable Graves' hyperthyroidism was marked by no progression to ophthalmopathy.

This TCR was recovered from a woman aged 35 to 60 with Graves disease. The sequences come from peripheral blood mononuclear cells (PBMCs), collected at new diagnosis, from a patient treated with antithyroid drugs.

This chain's CDR3 is CASTARGGYTEAFF. The CDR3, as DNA: TGTGCCAGCACCGCCAGGGGAGGGTACACTGAAGCTTTCTTT. V gene TRBV6-1 combines with J gene TRBJ1-1; tentative D call: TRBD1 (6 bases). CDR1 and CDR2 from the germline V gene are MNHNS and SASEGT. The V gene lost 7 bases and the J gene lost 3 bases, with 15 bases spanning the gap. This CDR3 contains 14 residues.